These 24 T cell receptor beta chains share one sample of origin, sequenced in a study of cytomegalovirus exposure and HLA in healthy donors. This PCR relied on a set of 60 Vbeta primers and 13 Jbeta primers. Repertoires were generated with immunoSEQ multiplex PCR, while TCRdb's copy carries only in-frame clones and drops some. The data hold approximately 90,000 clones, with over 65% observed a single time. Sequenced sample: PBMCs. The receptors shown here come from a man aged 35 to 55 in good health and CMV-seronegative.

The chain uses TRBV6-4 and TRBJ2-3, with D possibly matching TRBD1 (5 bases). Germline V CDR1 and CDR2: MRHNA, SNTAGT. The length of the CDR3 is 15 residues. V lost 2 bases and J 0 bases, leaving 9 bases between the germline ends. The CDR3 loop is CASSDTGVSTDTQYF. For the CDR3, the DNA is TGTGCCAGCAGTGACACAGGTGTAAGCACAGATACGCAGTATTTT.

V usage is TRBV27 and J usage is TRBJ2-2, with TRBD1 matching over 9 bases. CDR1 MNHEY and CDR2 SMNVEV come from the germline V gene (reference sequence). Trimming cost V 2 bases and J 14 bases; bases outside gene matches: 9. CDR3 length equals 14 residues. CDR3 DNA: TGTGCCAGCAGTTTACTCTCATCTACAGGGGGCCTGTTTTTT. Translation gives CASSLLSSTGGLFF.

The V call is TRBV5-1, the J call TRBJ1-3; 7 nucleotides match TRBD1. Trimming removed 3 bases from V and 2 bases from J; junction bases left unmatched: 5. The length of the CDR3 is 15 residues. Germline lookup yields CDR1 SGHRS and CDR2 YFSETQ. CDR3: CASSSTGDAGNTIYF. The CDR3 bases are TGCGCCAGCAGCTCTACAGGGGATGCTGGAAACACCATATATTTT.

V usage is TRBV6-1 and J usage is TRBJ2-3; 7 nucleotides align to TRBD2. Germline CDR1 MNHNS, CDR2 SASEGT. V trimming: 5 bases; J trimming: 2 bases; junction bases outside the gene matches: 1. This CDR3 has 13 amino acids. This chain's CDR3 is CASSLAATDTQYF. The DNA for the CDR3 is TGTGCCAGCAGTCTAGCGGCCACAGATACGCAGTATTTT.

CDR3 nucleotides: TGTGCCAGCAGCTTTGGGACTAACACAGATACGCAGTATTTT. Translation gives CASSFGTNTDTQYF. This rearrangement joins TRBV5-6 to TRBJ2-3, with TRBD2 matching 7 bases. CDR1 is SGHDT and CDR2 is YYEEEE in the germline V gene. V lost 2 bases to trimming and J lost 2 bases; unmatched junction nucleotides: 2. This CDR3 is built from 14 residues. Looking up the rest from reference TRBV5-6 and TRBJ2-3 gives the full variable domain: DAGVTQSPTHLIKTRGQQVTLRCSPKSGHDTVSWYQQALGQGPQFIFQYYEEEERQRGNFPDRFSGHQFPNYSSELNVNALLLGDSALYLCASSFGTNTDTQYFGPGTRLTVL.

V usage is TRBV5-1 and J usage is TRBJ1-1; D ambiguous. V lost 2 bases and J 0 bases, leaving 8 bases between the germline ends. This CDR3 comprises 14 residues. CDR1 SGHRS and CDR2 YFSETQ come from the germline V gene. The CDR3: CASSFGSVNTEAFF. Here the CDR3 DNA reads TGCGCCAGCAGCTTCGGCAGCGTGAACACTGAAGCTTTCTTT. The full variable domain, in which reference TRBV5-1 and TRBJ1-1 provide the parts outside the CDR3, is KAGVTQTPRYLIKTRGQQVTLSCSPISGHRSVSWYQQTPGQGLQFLFEYFSETQRNKGNFPGRFSGRQFSNSRSEMNVSTLELGDSALYLCASSFGSVNTEAFFGQGTRLTVV.

The rearrangement uses TRBV4-1 and TRBJ1-6; 9 bases are shared with TRBD1. CDR1 MGHRA and CDR2 YSYEKL come from the germline V gene. The CDR3 covers 16 residues. J was trimmed by 13 bases and V by 1 base; bases with no gene match: 11. Here the CDR3 DNA reads TGCGCCAGCAGCCAAGCTTCGGGACAGGGAGGTTACCCCCTCCACTTT. It specifies CASSQASGQGGYPLHF.

The chain is built from TRBV18 and TRBJ2-3, with 7 bases lining up with TRBD2. This CDR3 spans 16 amino acids. The V gene end was trimmed by 8 bases and the J gene end by 6 bases; junction bases not matched to a gene: 17. In germline, CDR1 is KGHSH, CDR2 LQKENI. The CDR3 region has the DNA TGTGCCAGCGCGATCACATTGGGCGGGAGTAGTGATACGCAGTATTTT. Translated: CASAITLGGSSDTQYF.

This clone was seen a handful of times. V and J are TRBV5-6 and TRBJ1-5, with D unresolved. CDR3 length equals 15 residues. Deletions cut 0 bases from V and 9 bases from J, with 16 bases between. Germline V gene sequence: CDR1 SGHDT, CDR2 YYEEEE. In nucleotides, the CDR3 is TGTGCCAGCAGCTTGGACCGATGGAGGTCAAGGCCCCAGCATTTT. Translated: CASSLDRWRSRPQHF.

The chain combines TRBV27 with TRBJ1-1; D uncertain. CDR3 length: 13 residues. Germline assignment: CDR1 MNHEY and CDR2 SMNVEV (reference sequence). Trimming removed 2 bases at V and 1 base at J, with 5 bases between. CDR3 nucleotides: TGTGCCAGCAGTTTAGGCAGGAACACTGAAGCTTTCTTT. Translating gives CASSLGRNTEAFF.

This clone turned up a few times. Additional DNA sequences in this sample encode the identical CDR3. The CDR3 nucleotides read TGTGCCAGCAGGGCTAGCGGGGGGTACGAGCAGTACTTC. This encodes CASRASGGYEQYF. The chain joins TRBV6-1 to TRBJ2-7; 11 bases fit TRBD2. With 6 bases clipped from V and 4 bases from J, the junction kept 2 bases outside the gene matches. The CDR3 is made up of 13 amino acids. Germline V gene sequence: CDR1 MNHNS, CDR2 SASEGT.

As regards this clone: This same CDR3 is encoded by further DNA sequences in the sample. V gene TRBV7-9 combines with J gene TRBJ2-5; D is undetermined. Matching the DNA end better, TRBJ2-7 makes the J call doubtful. Germline-derived CDR1 and CDR2 are SEHNR and FQNEAQ (reference sequence). The CDR3 is made up of 12 amino acids. CDR3 sequence reads: CASSLESYEQYF. In nucleotides, the CDR3 is TGTGCCAGCAGCTTAGAAAGCTACGAGCAGTACTTC.

In this sample, this clone turned up a few times. The chain has TRBV7-3 and TRBJ1-1, with D hard to call. Between the trimmed V and J ends, which lost 3 bases and 1 base, there was a span of 12 bases. The CDR3 sequence is 15 residues long. CDR1 and CDR2 from the germline V gene are SGHTA and FQGTGA. In DNA, the CDR3 is TGTGCCAGCAGCTTGCTTGGGAGCAGGAACACTGAAGCTTTCTTT. This encodes CASSLLGSRNTEAFF.

This clone was seen once. V is TRBV9 and J is TRBJ2-7; 9 bases line up with TRBD2. This CDR3 is 14 amino acids long. V shed 2 bases, J shed 7 bases, and the junction held 7 bases outside the gene matches. Germline CDR1 SGDLS, CDR2 YYNGEE. The CDR3 DNA reads as TGTGCCAGCAGCGTGGGCGGGAGGGCAAGGGAGCAGTACTTC. Residues: CASSVGGRAREQYF.

The CDR3: CASSLWGRTPQETQYF. The CDR3 bases are TGTGCCAGCAGTTTATGGGGGCGCACCCCTCAAGAGACCCAGTACTTC. The rearrangement joins TRBV28 to TRBJ2-5, with D possibly matching TRBD1 (5 bases). This CDR3 has 16 residues. The germline CDR1 and CDR2 sequences are MDHEN and SYDVKM. The V end lost 0 bases, the J end lost 2 bases, and 13 bases lay between the germline ends.

The DNA of the CDR3 is TGCGCCAGCAGCTCCCAGCGGGCAGGTCCATACGAGCAGTACTTC. Translation gives CASSSQRAGPYEQYF. J is TRBJ2-7 and V is TRBV5-1; D may be TRBD2 (6 bases). CDR1 is SGHRS and CDR2 is YFSETQ in the germline V gene. This CDR3 spans 15 amino acids. Between the trimmed V and J ends, which lost 3 bases and 4 bases, there was a span of 17 bases.

J is TRBJ2-3 and V is TRBV12-5; unclear D gene. Germline CDR1 is LGHNT and CDR2 is FRNRAP. The CDR3 is 12 residues long. V was pared by 3 bases and J by 2 bases, with 3 bases between. CDR3 DNA sequence: TGTGCTAGTGGTTTTAACACAGATACGCAGTATTTT. As protein: CASGFNTDTQYF.

The rearrangement uses TRBV19 and TRBJ1-1, with D possibly being TRBD1 (5 bases). In germline, CDR1 is LNHDA, CDR2 SQIVND (reference sequence). The germline V and J ends were trimmed by 2 bases and 2 bases, with 9 bases remaining between them. The CDR3 runs 14 residues. The CDR3 loop is CASSIQGGNTEAFF. CDR3 coding DNA: TGTGCCAGTAGTATACAGGGCGGTAACACTGAAGCTTTCTTT.

The rearrangement joins TRBV14 to TRBJ1-6; a possible D gene is TRBD1 (5 bases). The length of the CDR3 is 13 residues. Germline V CDR1 and CDR2: SGHDN, FVKESK. Deletions cut 2 bases from V and 7 bases from J, with 6 bases between. In nucleotides, the CDR3 is TGTGCCAGCAGCCAAACAGGAAATTCACCCCTCCACTTT. It is translated as CASSQTGNSPLHF. Supplemented by reference TRBV14 and TRBJ1-6, the full variable domain reads EAGVTQFPSHSVIEKGQTVTLRCDPISGHDNLYWYRRVMGKEIKFLLHFVKESKQDESGMPNNRFLAERTGGTYSTLKVQPAELEDSGVYFCASSQTGNSPLHFGNGTRLTVT.

A few counts support this clone. V is TRBV2 and J is TRBJ2-5, with a tentative D call TRBD1 (6 bases). V was cut by 4 bases and J by 11 bases, with 14 bases left in between. Looked up from germline, CDR1 is SNHLY and CDR2 is FYNNEI. The CDR3 runs 12 residues. The CDR3 protein is CASSAWRQEQYF. In nucleotides, the CDR3 is TGTGCCAGCAGTGCTTGGCGACAGGAGCAGTACTTC.

V gene TRBV13 combines with J gene TRBJ2-2; tentative D call: TRBD2 (7 bases). Germline V gene data show CDR1 as PRHDT and CDR2 as FYEKMQ (reference sequence). The CDR3 spans 15 residues. V was trimmed by 3 bases and J by 5 bases, leaving 13 bases between them. CDR3 residues: CASSFGGARTGELFF. In DNA, the CDR3 is TGTGCCAGCAGCTTTGGGGGGGCGCGGACCGGGGAGCTGTTTTTT.

V and J are TRBV7-3 and TRBJ2-7, with 8 bases that match TRBD1. Trimming took 5 bases from V and 2 from J; bases not matched to a gene: 8. Looked up from germline, CDR1 is SGHTA and CDR2 is FQGTGA. CDR3 size: 15 residues. The CDR3 DNA sequence: TGTGCCAGCAGCCTTACAGGGGGGAAGACCTACGAGCAGTACTTC. This codes for CASSLTGGKTYEQYF.

This chain connects TRBV30 to TRBJ1-2; TRBD1 agrees at 11 bases. Germline-derived CDR1 and CDR2 are GTSNPN and SVGIG (reference sequence). Trimming cost V 5 bases and J 6 bases; bases outside gene matches: 11. This CDR3 is 15 amino acids long. The CDR3 is CAWAFGTGGGDGYTF. Written as DNA, the CDR3 is TGTGCCTGGGCCTTCGGGACAGGGGGTGGGGATGGCTACACCTTC.

This chain joins TRBV9 and TRBJ2-2; the match to TRBD2 covers 8 bases. From germline, CDR1 is SGDLS and CDR2 YYNGEE. The CDR3 is 16 amino acids. Trimming cost V 4 bases and J 1 base; bases outside gene matches: 6. The CDR3 DNA reads as TGTGCCAGCAGCCCCCATAGCGGGAAGAACACCGGGGAGCTGTTTTTT. Translation: CASSPHSGKNTGELFF.